Sequencing of this TCR beta chain was carried out in a study of blood T cells in healthy people across ages. Comment on this clonotype: What it recognizes is unknown.

Findings and limits, study-wide: Investigators treated diversity estimates from one million T cells as underestimates.

The use of a sample-barcoded 5' primer and a J-beta primer mix characterized a second PCR of 7 to 11 cycles. A template-switch adaptor that had 12 random nucleotides put a tag on each cDNA molecule. TCRdb reanalysed the 5' RACE reads using MiXCR and keeps one entry per CDR3 protein. This table holds some 1 million distinct CDR3 sequences, roughly 45% found once. There are 16 residues in the CDR3. Germline CDR1 DFQATT, CDR2 SNEGSKA (reference sequence). V was clipped by 6 bases and J by 0 bases; unmatched bases: 11. The chain has TRBV20-1 and TRBJ2-1, with 7 bases fitting TRBD2. This sequence originates from a woman between 55 and 75 years old in good health. The sequenced sample consisted of blood. The DNA for the CDR3 is TGCAGTGCGTCGAGACTAGCAAGGATCTCCTACAATGAGCAGTTCTTC. Its translation is CSASRLARISYNEQFF.